These 27 T cell receptor beta chains share one sample of origin, sequenced in a study of T cell repertoires in cytomegalovirus infection. Which antigens these TCRs recognize remains unknown. TCRdb reprocessed the reads via MiXCR and lists one record per CDR3 protein. Of about 920,000 distinct CDR3 sequences listed, about a third are singletons. Sequencing used cultured CD8+ T cells from PBMCs, obtained from culture after CMV antigen stimulation. The receptors were gathered from a human donor in good health (CMV status not recorded). Some clones in this sample may be carry-over from other donors' samples.

The chain carries TRBV7-6 and TRBJ1-4; 7 positions agree with TRBD1. The germline gives CDR1 SGHVS, CDR2 FNYEAQ. The CDR3 runs to 14 residues. With V trimmed by 5 bases and J by 8 bases, 8 bases remained unmatched. The CDR3 is CASSQGGQSEKLFF. CDR3 DNA: TGTGCCAGCAGCCAGGGGGGTCAATCGGAAAAACTGTTTTTT.

This clonotype was seen many times. The chain couples TRBV14 to TRBJ1-1, with a tentative D call TRBD1 (5 bases). This CDR3 has 12 amino acids. Germline CDR1 reads SGHDN; CDR2 reads FVKESK. V was clipped by 2 bases and J by 11 bases, with 12 bases between them. CDR3 nucleotide sequence: TGTGCCAGCAGCCAACAGGGTACTCGGGCTTTCTTT. Its translation: CASSQQGTRAFF. The whole variable domain, remainder taken from reference TRBV14 and TRBJ1-1, is EAGVTQFPSHSVIEKGQTVTLRCDPISGHDNLYWYRRVMGKEIKFLLHFVKESKQDESGMPNNRFLAERTGGTYSTLKVQPAELEDSGVYFCASSQQGTRAFFGQGTRLTVV.

The chain carries TRBV6-6 and TRBJ1-2, with TRBD1 matching 7 bases. Germline CDR1 and CDR2: MNHNY and SVGAGI (reference sequence). There are 15 residues in the CDR3. Germline trimming cut 1 base from V and 2 bases from J; bases unmatched to any gene: 4. The DNA for the CDR3 is TGTGCCAGCAGTTACTTACCGACAGGGAACTATGGCTACACCTTC. Amino acids: CASSYLPTGNYGYTF.

This clonotype was counted between two and nine times. V gene TRBV12-3 or TRBV12-4 combines with J gene TRBJ1-2; D may be TRBD1 (5 bases). Trimming pared 0 bases from V and 3 bases from J, leaving 11 bases between. This CDR3 has 15 amino acids. CDR3 in amino acids: CASSLALGTDYGYTF. CDR3 coding DNA: TGTGCCAGCAGTTTAGCGCTGGGGACGGACTATGGCTACACCTTC.

This clonotype occurred a few times. The chain carries TRBV2 and TRBJ2-2; D unresolved. This CDR3 comprises 15 residues. CDR1 and CDR2 (germline): SNHLY, FYNNEI. V dropped 3 bases and J dropped 3 bases, with 11 bases sitting between them. CDR3: CASSDLGIHTGELFF. DNA for the CDR3: TGTGCCAGCAGTGATTTGGGGATCCACACCGGGGAGCTGTTTTTT.

The V gene is TRBV2, the J gene TRBJ2-3, with 10 bases that match TRBD2. V shed 6 bases, J shed 4 bases, and the junction held 4 bases outside the gene matches. This CDR3 spans 14 amino acids. From germline, CDR1 is SNHLY and CDR2 FYNNEI. The CDR3 DNA reads TGTGCCAGCAGGGTTAGCGGGGGGTCAGATACGCAGTATTTT. This gives the protein CASRVSGGSDTQYF.

J is TRBJ2-7 and V is TRBV10-2; 12 nucleotides agree with TRBD2. The CDR3 is made up of 15 amino acids. The junction had 11 bases not matched to a gene; V was cut back by 10 bases and J by 4 bases. From germline, CDR1 is WSHSY and CDR2 SAAADI. The CDR3: CATEMSSGGEYEQYF. The CDR3 DNA reads as TGCGCCACCGAAATGTCTAGCGGGGGGGAGTACGAGCAGTACTTC.

V and J are TRBV6-6 and TRBJ2-7; D may be TRBD2 (6 bases). CDR3 size: 18 residues. The germline V and J ends were trimmed by 2 bases and 2 bases, with 22 bases remaining between them. Germline V gives CDR1 MNHNY, CDR2 SVGAGI (reference sequence). The CDR3 region has the DNA TGTGCCAGCAGTTACCCACCTAGAGGAGGGGAGGACCCCTACGAGCAGTACTTC. Amino acid sequence: CASSYPPRGGEDPYEQYF.

The chain links TRBV6-2 or TRBV6-3 to TRBJ2-3, with 7 bases identical to TRBD1. In germline, CDR1 is MNHEY, CDR2 SVGEGT. V lost 6 bases and J lost 2; bases outside the gene matches: 11. CDR3 length: 16 amino acids. DNA for the CDR3: TGTGCCAGCAGCCATTACGACAGGGACCTCACAGATACGCAGTATTTT. Its protein product is CASSHYDRDLTDTQYF.

There are a few counts of this clonotype. The genes are TRBV12-3 or TRBV12-4 and TRBJ2-3; TRBD2 matches 13 bases. The CDR3 is 16 amino acids. V lost 6 bases and J lost 1; bases outside the gene matches: 4. CDR3 in DNA: TGTGCCAGCAGCGGGACTAGCGGGGACCGCACAGATACGCAGTATTTT. This gives the protein CASSGTSGDRTDTQYF.

The chain couples TRBV4-1 to TRBJ2-3; 9 nucleotides agree with TRBD2. There are 16 residues in the CDR3. With V trimmed by 1 base and J by 6 bases, 8 bases remained unmatched. Per germline, CDR1 MGHRA and CDR2 YSYEKL. The CDR3 protein is CASSQGGRGGLDTQYF. The DNA of the CDR3 is TGCGCCAGCAGCCAAGGGGGGCGGGGGGGGTTGGATACGCAGTATTTT.

This clonotype has only a few counts. The chain employs TRBV11-2 and TRBJ1-1, with no clear D. Germline V gene data show CDR1 as SGHAT and CDR2 as FQNNGV. Trimming took off 1 base at V and 1 base at J, with 19 bases between the two ends. This CDR3 has 18 amino acids. Here the CDR3 reads CASSLAPWKADENTEAFF. The DNA for the CDR3 is TGTGCCAGCAGCTTAGCTCCTTGGAAGGCAGATGAGAACACTGAAGCTTTCTTT.

This clonotype was found many times. The chain has TRBV7-2 and TRBJ2-3, with D perhaps TRBD1 (5 bases). The CDR3 runs to 15 residues. The germline CDR1 and CDR2 sequences are SGHTA and FQGNSA. V was trimmed by 3 bases and J by 2 bases, leaving 12 bases between them. The CDR3 is CASSFQGRSTDTQYF. The CDR3 bases are TGTGCCAGCAGCTTCCAGGGAAGGTCCACAGATACGCAGTATTTT.

This chain uses TRBV20-1 with TRBJ2-7; D unresolved. Deletions cut 3 bases from V and 1 base from J, with 13 bases between. Germline-derived CDR1 and CDR2 are DFQATT and SNEGSKA (reference sequence). The CDR3 spans 14 residues. The DNA for the CDR3 is TGCAGTGCTAGGCCCGGACCGTCGTCCTACGAGCAGTACTTC. The encoded protein is CSARPGPSSYEQYF.

As regards this clonotype: The junction departs from the called germline gene at one end, perhaps through a read error. V usage is TRBV13 and J usage is TRBJ2-1; possible D gene TRBD2, 7 bases. Per germline, CDR1 PRHDT and CDR2 FYEKMQ (reference sequence). This CDR3 has 17 amino acids. This chain's CDR3 is CASSSRGLAHSHNEQFF. Here the CDR3 DNA reads TGTGCCAGCAGCTCGCGGGGGCTAGCGCACTCCCACAATGAGCAGTTCTTC. Filled out from reference TRBV13 and TRBJ2-1, the complete variable domain reads AAGVIQSPRHLIKEKRETATLKCYPIPRHDTVYWYQQGPGQDPQFLISFYEKMQSDKGSIPDRFSAQQFSDYHSELNMSSLELGDSALYFCASSSRGLAHSHNEQFFGPGTRLTVL.

This clonotype has ten or more counts. The DNA of the CDR3 is TGTGCCAGCAGCCCGCCTAGGGGAGGCATGAACACTGAAGCTTTCTTT. Its translation is CASSPPRGGMNTEAFF. The V gene is TRBV7-9, the J gene TRBJ1-1; a possible D gene is TRBD1 (5 bases). The germline V gene has CDR1 SEHNR and CDR2 FQNEAQ (reference sequence). The V end lost 5 bases, the J end lost 0 bases, and 16 bases lay between the germline ends. There are 16 residues in the CDR3.

The CDR3 nucleotides are TGTGCCAGCAGCCTCGGACCGTCAGGCTATAGCAATCAGCCCCAGCATTTT. As protein: CASSLGPSGYSNQPQHF. The chain combines TRBV14 with TRBJ1-5; the D is unclear. Germline CDR1 is SGHDN and CDR2 is FVKESK. Trimming removed 4 bases at V and 0 bases at J, with 16 bases between. The CDR3 spans 17 residues.

Concerning this clonotype: With a much larger clone just one base away, this may be a read error. The chain couples TRBV7-2 to TRBJ1-1, with TRBD1 identical over 8 bases. There are 16 residues in the CDR3. Germline CDR1 SGHTA, CDR2 FQGNSA. The CDR3 reads CAGSLPQGQGNTEAFF. The DNA of the CDR3 is TGTGCCGGCAGCTTACCGCAAGGACAGGGGAACACTGAAGCTTTCTTT.

This clonotype was picked up one time. Possible read error: a much larger clone is one base away. DNA for the CDR3: TGTGCCAGCAGCTTATGGACTAGCGGGGACACAGATACGCAGTATTTT. As protein: CASSLWTSGDTDTQYF. This chain links TRBV11-2 with TRBJ2-3; 12 nucleotides match TRBD2. CDR3 length: 16 amino acids. The germline gives CDR1 SGHAT, CDR2 FQNNGV. Unmatched junction bases numbered 2, after V lost 2 bases and J lost 2 bases.

The chain recombines TRBV7-6 with TRBJ2-7, with 7 nucleotides matching TRBD1. The germline V gene has CDR1 SGHVS and CDR2 FNYEAQ. The junction had 10 bases not matched to a gene; V was cut back by 5 bases and J by 3 bases. The CDR3 consists of 15 residues. This CDR3 reads CASSPAGRGFYEQYF. As DNA, the CDR3 is TGTGCCAGCAGCCCCGCTGGCAGGGGGTTCTACGAGCAGTACTTC.

The chain carries TRBV18 and TRBJ1-4, with 8 bases identical to TRBD1. The CDR3 has 15 amino acids. The germline gives CDR1 KGHSH, CDR2 LQKENI. J gave up 8 bases and V 3 bases, and 8 bases lay outside the gene matches. DNA for the CDR3: TGTGCCAGCTCACCGGGACAGGTTCAAGGCGAAAAACTGTTTTTT. It specifies CASSPGQVQGEKLFF.

The rearrangement links TRBV9 to TRBJ2-1; D is undetermined. The CDR3 sequence is 14 residues long. Germline CDR1 and CDR2: SGDLS and YYNGEE. V dropped 0 bases and J dropped 10 bases, with 14 bases sitting between them. The CDR3 here is CASSVGTPSWEQFF. CDR3 bases: TGTGCCAGCAGCGTAGGGACCCCCTCTTGGGAGCAGTTCTTC.

This clonotype was counted ten times or more. V and J are TRBV7-2 and TRBJ1-3, with 7 bases that match TRBD1. The CDR3 contains 17 residues. Germline lookup yields CDR1 SGHTA and CDR2 FQGNSA. Germline trimming cut 5 bases from V and 0 bases from J; bases unmatched to any gene: 10. CDR3 sequence (DNA): TGTGCCAGCAGCCTAGGGGGCCCGGAGGGCTCTGGAAACACCATATATTTT. Translation gives CASSLGGPEGSGNTIYF.

J is TRBJ2-3 and V is TRBV27; D possibly corresponds to TRBD2 (6 bases). V lost 1 base, J lost 5 bases, and 7 bases lay in between. Germline lookup yields CDR1 MNHEY and CDR2 SMNVEV (reference sequence). The CDR3 extends over 13 amino acids. The CDR3 loop is CASSLLRGDTQYF. Here the CDR3 DNA reads TGTGCCAGCAGTTTATTGCGGGGAGATACGCAGTATTTT.

The chain is built from TRBV15 and TRBJ1-5; D perhaps matches TRBD1 (5 bases). The length of the CDR3 is 14 residues. CDR1 LNHNV and CDR2 YYDKDF come from the germline V gene (reference sequence). Trimming shortened V by 3 bases and J by 3 bases, and 9 bases separated the two germline ends. CDR3 DNA: TGTGCCACCAGCAGCGGGGGGTACAATCAGCCCCAGCATTTT. Protein: CATSSGGYNQPQHF.

This clonotype appeared many times. The chain uses TRBV7-6 and TRBJ1-2, with 7 bases matching TRBD1. With V trimmed by 3 bases and J by 8 bases, 12 bases remained unmatched. The CDR3 has 15 residues. The germline V gene has CDR1 SGHVS and CDR2 FNYEAQ. The CDR3 here is CASSLGDRGSPGYTF. CDR3 DNA sequence: TGTGCCAGCAGCTTGGGGGACAGAGGTTCCCCGGGCTACACCTTC.

V gene TRBV15 combines with J gene TRBJ2-2; 9 nucleotides agree with TRBD1. Looked up from germline, CDR1 is LNHNV and CDR2 is YYDKDF (reference sequence). The junction had 6 bases not matched to a gene; V was cut back by 5 bases and J by 5 bases. This CDR3 has 15 residues. CDR3 DNA sequence: TGTGCCACCAGCCTCGGGACAGGGAGGACCGGGGAGCTGTTTTTT. Its protein is CATSLGTGRTGELFF.